The 27 T cell receptor beta chains below come from one sample, sequenced in a study of blood T cells in healthy people across ages. Next came a second PCR, run for about 7 to 11 cycles, which used a sample-barcoded 5' primer along with a J-beta primer mix. From the 5' RACE reads, TCRdb called clonotypes with MiXCR, one entry per CDR3 protein. The profile covers 650,000 to 1,000,000 distinct CDR3 sequences, with 35% to 40% appearing a single time and 10% to 15% taken by the ten largest. The sample was blood. These TCRs come from a man aged 18 to 29 in good health.

This clonotype has just a few counts. The chain is built from TRBV20-1 and TRBJ2-2, with TRBD2 matching over 10 bases. This CDR3 comprises 17 residues. Germline CDR1 DFQATT, CDR2 SNEGSKA (reference sequence). The J segment lost 0 bases and the V segment lost 0 bases, leaving 4 bases of the junction unmatched. The CDR3 region has the DNA TGCAGTGCTAGAGACGCTAGCGGGGGAGCGAACACCGGGGAGCTGTTTTTT. This translates into CSARDASGGANTGELFF.

This clonotype was picked up a small number of times. The junction differs from germline at one of its ends, possibly a read error. The rearrangement joins TRBV20-1 to TRBJ2-5; D ambiguous. Germline assignment: CDR1 DFQATT and CDR2 SNEGSKA (reference sequence). The CDR3 is made up of 13 amino acids. The CDR3 is CSARGGSWETQYF. CDR3 bases: TGCAGTGCGAGAGGTGGTAGCTGGGAGACCCAGTACTTC.

This clonotype was picked up many times. The gene calls are TRBV15 and TRBJ1-2; TRBD1 aligns across 9 bases. Germline V gene lookup returns CDR1 LNHNV and CDR2 YYDKDF (reference sequence). This CDR3 comprises 17 residues. The V gene end was trimmed by 0 bases and the J gene end by 3 bases; junction bases not matched to a gene: 8. The CDR3 reads CATSRDRRTGVHYGYTF. The CDR3 region has the DNA TGTGCCACCAGCAGAGATCGAAGGACAGGGGTCCACTATGGCTACACCTTC.

This chain connects TRBV6-5 to TRBJ1-2; D uncertain. With 6 bases removed from V and 4 bases from J, the gap between germline ends came to 15 bases. The CDR3 length is 14 residues. Germline CDR1 reads MNHEY; CDR2 reads SVGAGI. CDR3 DNA sequence: TGTGCCAGCAGGGCCCGGGGAGGGATCTATGGCTACACCTTC. This sequence encodes CASRARGGIYGYTF.

This clonotype was seen only a few times. This sequence joins TRBV6-5 and TRBJ2-1; perhaps TRBD1 as D (5 bases). The CDR3 length is 14 residues. The germline CDR1 and CDR2 sequences are MNHEY and SVGAGI. The ends were cut back, 4 bases at V and 5 bases at J, with 12 bases in the middle. This CDR3 reads CASSFADTHNEQFF. CDR3 DNA sequence: TGTGCCAGCAGTTTCGCGGACACGCACAATGAGCAGTTCTTC.

This chain links TRBV5-1 with TRBJ2-7; a weak D match, TRBD2 (5 bases). The CDR3 runs 14 residues. Germline V gene data show CDR1 as SGHRS and CDR2 as YFSETQ. Trimming stripped 1 base from V and 3 bases from J, with 11 bases between. CDR3 region: CASSLSGSIYEQYF. CDR3 DNA sequence: TGCGCCAGCAGCTTGAGCGGAAGCATCTACGAGCAGTACTTC.

Comment on this clonotype: This clone may be a read error of a much larger clone one base away. This chain connects TRBV4-3 to TRBJ2-6; weak D call: TRBD1 (5 bases). The germline V gene encodes CDR1 LGHNA and CDR2 YSLEER. CDR3 length: 17 amino acids. The CDR3 protein is CASSQARQSSWANVLTF. Written as DNA, the CDR3 is TGCGCCAGCAGCCAAGCCAGACAGAGCTCTTGGGCCAACGTCCTGACTTTC.

This clonotype came up many times. This chain joins TRBV2 and TRBJ2-1; 7 bases are a match to TRBD2. Germline loops: CDR1 SNHLY, CDR2 FYNNEI. Germline trimming cut 4 bases from V and 8 bases from J; bases unmatched to any gene: 8. CDR3 size: 14 residues. For the CDR3, the DNA is TGTGCCAGCAGTGGCGGGGGAGAGGTGGATGAGCAGTTCTTC. This codes for CASSGGGEVDEQFF. The variable domain in full, completed from reference TRBV2 and TRBJ2-1, reads EPEVTQTPSHQVTQMGQEVILRCVPISNHLYFYWYRQILGQKVEFLVSFYNNEISEKSEIFDDQFSVERPDGSNFTLKIRSTKLEDSAMYFCASSGGGEVDEQFFGPGTRLTVL.

The rearrangement uses TRBV14 and TRBJ2-3; D remains unclear. Germline V CDR1 and CDR2: SGHDN, FVKESK. Trimming pared 3 bases from V and 3 bases from J, leaving 13 bases between. The CDR3 has 15 amino acids. The CDR3 DNA follows: TGTGCCAGCAGCCAGGGCCGTCAGGTGACAGATACGCAGTATTTT. Translated: CASSQGRQVTDTQYF.

This clonotype was seen more than once but under ten times. This chain uses TRBV7-9 with TRBJ2-1; TRBD2 matches at 8 bases. The CDR3 length is 16 residues. Germline assignment: CDR1 SEHNR and CDR2 FQNEAQ (reference sequence). Trimming cost V 0 bases and J 1 base; bases outside gene matches: 2. This CDR3 reads CASSLAASGSYNEQFF. The CDR3, as DNA: TGTGCCAGCAGCTTAGCGGCTAGCGGGTCCTACAATGAGCAGTTCTTC.

The chain carries TRBV24-1 and TRBJ2-3, with TRBD2 matching 7 bases. From germline, CDR1 is KGHDR and CDR2 SFDVKD. Unmatched junction bases numbered 17, after V lost 2 bases and J lost 4 bases. This CDR3 spans 19 amino acids. CDR3 in DNA: TGTGCCACCAGTGATTCGCCGGAGCATGTGGGGGGGAGGGCAGATACGCAGTATTTT. This sequence encodes CATSDSPEHVGGRADTQYF.

This clonotype was counted a few times. The chain recombines TRBV5-1 with TRBJ1-2, with D possibly matching TRBD1 (6 bases). In germline, CDR1 is SGHRS, CDR2 YFSETQ. The CDR3 contains 15 residues. Trimming removed 4 bases from V and 3 bases from J, with 16 bases in between. CDR3 protein: CASSRGGVSYYGYTF. CDR3 DNA sequence: TGCGCCAGCAGCCGAGGGGGGGTAAGCTACTATGGCTACACCTTC.

The V call is TRBV6-5, the J call TRBJ2-1; D is possibly TRBD2 (6 bases). The CDR3 has 15 residues. With 2 bases removed from V and 6 bases from J, the gap between germline ends came to 14 bases. Germline V gene sequence: CDR1 MNHEY, CDR2 SVGAGI. The chain's CDR3 is CASSYGTPRGNEQFF. In DNA, the CDR3 is TGTGCCAGCAGTTACGGGACGCCGCGGGGCAATGAGCAGTTCTTC.

This chain links TRBV9 with TRBJ2-5; D is possibly TRBD1 or TRBD2 (7 bases each). The CDR3 has 15 residues. V lost 3 bases to trimming and J lost 4 bases, with 16 bases between them. Germline CDR1 reads SGDLS; CDR2 reads YYNGEE. The DNA for the CDR3 is TGTGCCAGCAGCGGAGGGCAGGGGGGGGGAGAGACCCAGTACTTC. It encodes CASSGGQGGGETQYF.

This clonotype showed up just a few times. V gene TRBV19 combines with J gene TRBJ1-4; 8 bases are a match to TRBD1. The CDR3 extends over 14 amino acids. The V gene end was trimmed by 7 bases and the J gene end by 5 bases; junction bases not matched to a gene: 6. The germline gives CDR1 LNHDA, CDR2 SQIVND (reference sequence). In DNA form, the CDR3 reads TGTGCCAGTACCTCCGGGACAGGCAATGAAAAACTGTTTTTT. As protein: CASTSGTGNEKLFF. The entire variable domain, with the rest obtained from reference TRBV19 and TRBJ1-4, is as follows: DGGITQSPKYLFRKEGQNVTLSCEQNLNHDAMYWYRQDPGQGLRLIYYSQIVNDFQKGDIAEGYSVSREKKESFPLTVTSAQKNPTAFYLCASTSGTGNEKLFFGSGTQLSVL.

The chain recombines TRBV7-2 with TRBJ1-1; D might be TRBD1 (6 bases). V dropped 9 bases and J dropped 8 bases, with 16 bases sitting between them. CDR1 and CDR2 (germline): SGHTA, FQGNSA. The CDR3 is 12 residues long. The CDR3 here is CASGPPGTEAFF. The DNA of the CDR3 is TGTGCCAGTGGGCCGCCGGGGACAGAAGCTTTCTTT. Together with reference TRBV7-2 and TRBJ1-1, the CDR3 gives the full variable domain: GAGVSQSPSNKVTEKGKDVELRCDPISGHTALYWYRQSLGQGLEFLIYFQGNSAPDKSGLPSDRFSAERTGGSVSTLTIQRTQQEDSAVYLCASGPPGTEAFFGQGTRLTVV.

The V call is TRBV20-1, the J call TRBJ1-2; 12 bases line up with TRBD1. Trimming cost V 5 bases and J 9 bases; bases outside gene matches: 7. This CDR3 is built from 13 residues. Germline V gene data show CDR1 as DFQATT and CDR2 as SNEGSKA (reference sequence). The DNA of the CDR3 is TGCAGTGCTGGGGGACAGGGGGCATGGAGCTACACCTTC. Translated, it gives CSAGGQGAWSYTF.

The chain has TRBV12-3 or TRBV12-4 and TRBJ2-2, with D hard to call. Trimming pared 5 bases from V and 6 bases from J, leaving 13 bases between. This CDR3 has 14 residues. CDR3 DNA: TGTGCCAGCAGTGTCGACCTTACGGCCGGGGAGCTGTTTTTT. It translates to CASSVDLTAGELFF.

This clonotype was counted at least ten times. V and J are TRBV20-1 and TRBJ2-5; 7 bases line up with TRBD1. This CDR3 comprises 15 residues. Germline trimming cut 2 bases from V and 0 bases from J; bases unmatched to any gene: 6. Germline V gene lookup returns CDR1 DFQATT and CDR2 SNEGSKA (reference sequence). CDR3 sequence reads: CSARTQGVYQETQYF. For the CDR3, the DNA is TGCAGTGCTAGAACCCAGGGGGTTTACCAAGAGACCCAGTACTTC.

This clonotype was recorded many times. The J gene is TRBJ2-3, the V gene TRBV7-7; D might be TRBD1 (6 bases). CDR1 and CDR2 from the germline V gene are SSHAT and FNYEAQ (reference sequence). The CDR3 covers 13 residues. V dropped 5 bases and J dropped 5 bases, with 11 bases sitting between them. The CDR3 bases are TGTGCCAGCAGCGCAGGGGTGGAAGATACGCAGTATTTT. Its protein product is CASSAGVEDTQYF. The whole variable domain, filled in from reference TRBV7-7 and TRBJ2-3, reads GAGVSQSPRYKVTKRGQDVTLRCDPISSHATLYWYQQALGQGPEFLTYFNYEAQPDKSGLPSDRFSAERPEGSISTLTIQRTEQRDSAMYRCASSAGVEDTQYFGPGTRLTVL.

This clonotype was observed a handful of times. V gene TRBV10-3 combines with J gene TRBJ2-3; D possibly corresponds to TRBD2 (6 bases). Germline CDR1 ENHRY, CDR2 SYGVKD. V lost 9 bases and J lost 2, with 15 bases in between. The CDR3 totals 14 residues. CDR3 residues: CAMSSGVSTDTQYF. Here the CDR3 DNA reads TGTGCCATGAGCTCGGGGGTTTCCACAGATACGCAGTATTTT.

Turning to this clonotype: A single base separates this from a much larger clone, so it may be a read error. The V and J genes are TRBV20-1 and TRBJ2-1; the match to TRBD2 covers 9 bases. Germline V gene data show CDR1 as DFQATT and CDR2 as SNEGSKA (reference sequence). The CDR3 consists of 14 residues. Written as DNA, the CDR3 is TGCAGTACTAGACTAGCGGAGACCTACAATGAGCAGTTCTTC. This encodes CSTRLAETYNEQFF.

J is TRBJ2-2 and V is TRBV12-3 or TRBV12-4; weak D call: TRBD2 (6 bases). The CDR3 is made up of 12 amino acids. Trimming cost V 10 bases and J 6 bases, with 12 bases left between them. The CDR3 spells CATGRRAGELFF. CDR3 DNA: TGTGCCACGGGGAGGAGGGCCGGGGAGCTGTTTTTT.

V gene TRBV4-3 combines with J gene TRBJ2-6; tentative D call: TRBD2 (5 bases). Trimming shortened V by 0 bases and J by 0 bases, and 9 bases separated the two germline ends. Germline V CDR1 and CDR2: LGHNA, YSLEER. This CDR3 region has 17 residues. The CDR3 bases are TGCGCCAGCAGCCAAGATCATAGCGTCTCTGGGGCCAACGTCCTGACTTTC. This sequence encodes CASSQDHSVSGANVLTF.

V is TRBV29-1 and J is TRBJ2-2; D perhaps matches TRBD1 (5 bases). The V gene lost 2 bases and the J gene lost 0 bases, with 7 bases spanning the gap. The CDR3 covers 14 residues. CDR1 and CDR2 (germline): SQVTM, ANQGSEA. CDR3 nucleotide sequence: TGCAGCGTTGAACAGGGCGCGAACACCGGGGAGCTGTTTTTT. This codes for CSVEQGANTGELFF.

This clonotype was picked up many times. V and J are TRBV12-3 or TRBV12-4 and TRBJ2-1; 7 bases map to TRBD2. The ends lost 10 bases at V and 4 bases at J; junction bases unmatched: 10. The CDR3 has 14 amino acids. CDR3 in DNA: TGTGCCACCCGAAACCGGGACTATTACAATGAGCAGTTCTTC. Residues: CATRNRDYYNEQFF.

J is TRBJ2-5 and V is TRBV12-3 or TRBV12-4; D may correspond to TRBD1 or TRBD2 (6 bases each). Trimming left V 3 bases short and J 5 bases short, with 13 bases between. CDR3 length equals 14 residues. The CDR3 DNA sequence: TGTGCCAGCAGTTTTCGGGGGCCCCCGGAGACCCAGTACTTC. As protein: CASSFRGPPETQYF.